Below, 7 T cell receptor beta chains from the same sample are listed, as sequenced in a study of shared clonotypes between healthy human individuals. Profiling relied on immunoSEQ multiplex PCR, and the TCRdb table lists in-frame clones only, not all of them. This sample has about 450,000 clones; roughly 85% occur once, and the top ten carry about 12%. Source material: PBMCs. These receptors were obtained from a woman between 35 and 50 years old in good health. Some clones in this sample may be carry-over from other donors' samples.

V and J are TRBV6-5 and TRBJ2-6, with D uncertain. CDR1 MNHEY and CDR2 SVGAGI come from the germline V gene. The length of the CDR3 is 10 residues. Deletions cut 7 bases from V and 6 bases from J, with 1 base between. The CDR3 protein is CASMANVLTF. CDR3 nucleotides: TGTGCCAGCATGGCCAACGTCCTGACTTTC.

The chain combines TRBV10-3 with TRBJ2-7, with 9 bases fitting TRBD2. The germline gives CDR1 ENHRY, CDR2 SYGVKD. V was clipped by 2 bases and J by 3 bases; unmatched bases: 5. This CDR3 region has 15 residues. CDR3 nucleotides: TGTGCCATCAGTGAGCCAACGACTAGCGGCTACGAGCAGTACTTC. Protein sequence: CAISEPTTSGYEQYF.

V and J are TRBV6-5 and TRBJ2-7, with a tentative D call TRBD1 (6 bases). Trimming took 6 bases from V and 2 from J, leaving 14 bases between them. Germline values: CDR1 MNHEY, CDR2 SVGAGI. The CDR3 contains 14 residues. The CDR3 region is CASSGVRGAYEQYF. As DNA, the CDR3 is TGTGCCAGCAGCGGGGTCAGGGGAGCCTACGAGCAGTACTTC.

The rearrangement joins TRBV19 to TRBJ2-2; D call uncertain. V lost 5 bases, J lost 4 bases, and 11 bases lay in between. Per germline, CDR1 LNHDA and CDR2 SQIVND (reference sequence). CDR3 length: 14 amino acids. Written as DNA, the CDR3 is TGTGCCAGTAGTTGGCTGGGTGTCACCGGGGAGCTGTTTTTT. Amino acid sequence: CASSWLGVTGELFF. The entire variable domain, with the rest obtained from reference TRBV19 and TRBJ2-2, is as follows: DGGITQSPKYLFRKEGQNVTLSCEQNLNHDAMYWYRQDPGQGLRLIYYSQIVNDFQKGDIAEGYSVSREKKESFPLTVTSAQKNPTAFYLCASSWLGVTGELFFGEGSRLTVL.

As concerns this clone: A read error is likely here: a far larger clone is one base away. J is TRBJ1-1 and V is TRBV29-1, with D perhaps matching TRBD1 (6 bases). The CDR3 spans 12 residues. V lost 7 bases and J lost 0, with 9 bases in between. The germline V gene encodes CDR1 SQVTM and CDR2 ANQGSEA. This CDR3 is CSGYRVNTEAFF. The CDR3 DNA reads as TGCAGCGGGTACAGGGTGAACACTGAAGCTTTCTTT.

Comment on this clone: A far larger clone lies a single base away; this is likely a read error. DNA of the CDR3: TGCAGCGTTAAATCTGCGGGACTACAAGATACGCAGTATTTT. As protein: CSVKSAGLQDTQYF. This chain connects TRBV29-1 to TRBJ2-3; 7 nucleotides align to TRBD2. The V and J ends lost 5 bases and 5 bases, in that order; junction bases with no gene match: 10. This CDR3 region has 14 residues. CDR1 and CDR2 (germline): SQVTM, ANQGSEA.

The chain carries TRBV27 and TRBJ1-1; D uncertain. CDR1 MNHEY and CDR2 SMNVEV come from the germline V gene (reference sequence). The CDR3 length is 18 residues. The germline V and J ends were trimmed by 8 bases and 0 bases, with 25 bases remaining between them. The CDR3, as DNA: TGTGCCAGCGCTCGCTCAAGGTCATCTAACTCGATGAACACTGAAGCTTTCTTT. Encoded protein: CASARSRSSNSMNTEAFF.